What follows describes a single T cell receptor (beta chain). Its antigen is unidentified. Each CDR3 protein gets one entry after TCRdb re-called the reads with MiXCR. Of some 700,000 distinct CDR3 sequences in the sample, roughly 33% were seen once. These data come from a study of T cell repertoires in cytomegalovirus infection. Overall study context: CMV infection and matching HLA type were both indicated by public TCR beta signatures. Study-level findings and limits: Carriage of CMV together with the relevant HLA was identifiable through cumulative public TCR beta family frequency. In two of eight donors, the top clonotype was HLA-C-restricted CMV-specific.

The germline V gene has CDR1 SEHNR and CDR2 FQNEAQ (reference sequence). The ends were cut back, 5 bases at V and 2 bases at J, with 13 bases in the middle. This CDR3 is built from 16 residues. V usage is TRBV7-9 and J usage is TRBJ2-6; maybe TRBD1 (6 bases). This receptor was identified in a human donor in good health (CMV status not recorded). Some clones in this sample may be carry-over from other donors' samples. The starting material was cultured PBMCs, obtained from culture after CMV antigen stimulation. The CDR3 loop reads CASSSTGSTGANVLTF. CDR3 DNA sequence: TGTGCCAGCAGCAGTACAGGGTCTACTGGGGCCAACGTCCTGACTTTC.